This T cell receptor (beta chain) was captured in a study of blood T cell repertoires in COVID-19 (dated by TCRdb to about 2020). Study-wide context: Collaborator samples came from the United States, Italy and Spain and covered acute and convalescent phases of COVID-19. The material from the prospective study consisted of cDNA or gDNA derived from T cells, B-cell-depleted T cells, or PBMCs. Subjects who had been exposed to COVID-19, were actively infected with it, or had recovered from it provided the deeply sampled blood TCRbeta repertoires that made up the dataset. The repertoires were released in a freely available public database intended as a resource for research on the immune response to SARS-CoV-2. Samples were obtained from the ongoing ImmuneRACE study (first 160 participants) and from 950 to 1,500 subjects provided by 6 global collaborators. Nearly every sample came with metadata listing a de-identified subject ID, COVID-19 status, age in years and sex. Where HLA class I and class II types were available, the types were taken from metadata supplied by the sample provider, not from assay-based typing.

There are a few counts of this clone. What this receptor recognizes is not known. No base quality information exists; no much larger clone differs at one position. General study outcomes and caveats: How much clinical and demographic metadata was included differed by source and by participant, and the metadata was provided uncurated.

TCRbeta CDR3 regions were amplified from genomic DNA using the immunoSEQ Assay, a bias-controlled multiplex PCR. Regarding the original processing steps: The number of nucleated cells in each sample was estimated by amplification of reference gene primers within the assay. To quantify the absolute abundance of each unique TCRbeta CDR3 rearrangement, sequence reads were collapsed and filtered. For each sample, productive Simpson clonality was calculated by taking the square root of Simpson's diversity index across productive rearrangements. TCRdb re-hosts the immuneACCESS table, in-frame sequences only. Its copies lack some clones; in the studies checked, an unresolved V gene accounts for under half of them, and the cause for the rest is not known. V and J calls and clone size are copied from that table; D and trimming were computed from the DNA. The table for this sample lists tens of thousands of clones; about 84% of them were counted only once. The top ten clonotypes cover around 15% of the sample.

Germline trimming amounts to 6 bases on V and 0 bases on J, with 5 as the count of junction bases outside the gene matches. The germline V gene sets CDR1 to KGHSH and CDR2 to LQKENI. Counted from cysteine to phenylalanine, this CDR3 has 16 amino acids. Only CDR3 DNA remains: 48 bases, in frame from the first base. The collaborating institutions used their own protocols to collect whole blood in K2EDTA tubes. Collaborator samples were shipped for TCRbeta analysis as frozen whole blood, isolated PBMCs, or DNA extracted from either sample type. This sequence originates from a human donor in a cohort sampled during active COVID-19. The sequence joins TRBV18 to TRBJ1-2, with TRBD1 matching 12 junction bases. The sample consisted of peripheral blood. The base sequence is TGTGCCAGCTCGGGACAGGGGGCCTCAGCTAACTATGGCTACACCTTC. It codes for CASSGQGASANYGYTF.